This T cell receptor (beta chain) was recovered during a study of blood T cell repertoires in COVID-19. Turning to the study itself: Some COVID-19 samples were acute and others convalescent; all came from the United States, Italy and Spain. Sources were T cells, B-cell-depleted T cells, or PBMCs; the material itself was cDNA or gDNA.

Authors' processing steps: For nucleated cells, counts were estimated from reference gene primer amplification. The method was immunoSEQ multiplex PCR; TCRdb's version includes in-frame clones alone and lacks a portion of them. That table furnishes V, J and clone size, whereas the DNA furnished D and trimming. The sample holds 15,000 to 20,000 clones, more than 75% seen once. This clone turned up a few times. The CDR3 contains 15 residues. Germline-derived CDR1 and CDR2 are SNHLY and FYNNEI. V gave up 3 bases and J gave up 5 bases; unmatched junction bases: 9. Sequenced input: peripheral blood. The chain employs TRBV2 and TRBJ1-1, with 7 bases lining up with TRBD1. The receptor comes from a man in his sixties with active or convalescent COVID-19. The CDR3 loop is CASSELEGGVTEAFF. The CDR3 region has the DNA TGTGCCAGCAGTGAGTTAGAAGGGGGCGTTACTGAAGCTTTCTTT. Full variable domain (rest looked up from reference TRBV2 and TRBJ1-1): EPEVTQTPSHQVTQMGQEVILRCVPISNHLYFYWYRQILGQKVEFLVSFYNNEISEKSEIFDDQFSVERPDGSNFTLKIRSTKLEDSAMYFCASSELEGGVTEAFFGQGTRLTVV.